Each of the 22 T cell receptor beta chains below was sequenced from the same sample in a study of shared clonotypes between healthy human individuals. Libraries were prepared by immunoSEQ multiplex PCR; TCRdb keeps only in-frame clonotypes and omits some of them. This table holds millions of clones, just over 90% found once. The specimen sequenced was naive CD4+ T cells from PBMCs. Noted subset: CD45RA+ positively selected. The receptors were gathered from a man aged 18 to 30 in good health. Some clones in this sample may be carry-over from other donors' samples.

The V call is TRBV15, the J call TRBJ2-2, with TRBD1 identical over 10 bases. Germline V gene data show CDR1 as LNHNV and CDR2 as YYDKDF (reference sequence). This CDR3 is built from 20 residues. The ends lost 0 bases at V and 3 bases at J; junction bases unmatched: 13. The CDR3, as DNA: TGTGCCACCAGCAGAGACCCCAGTGTCGGACAGGGGGTATACACCGGGGAGCTGTTTTTT. This translates into CATSRDPSVGQGVYTGELFF.

The chain carries TRBV10-3 and TRBJ2-1; 7 nucleotides align to TRBD1. Germline V gene lookup returns CDR1 ENHRY and CDR2 SYGVKD. Trimming cost V 0 bases and J 10 bases; bases outside gene matches: 9. The CDR3 is made up of 15 amino acids. The CDR3 region has the DNA TGTGCCATCAGTGAGTCCGTGACCTTGGGACAGGAGCAGTTCTTC. Translation gives CAISESVTLGQEQFF.

The count of this clone is one. Other DNA sequences from this sample encode an identical CDR3 as well. V and J are TRBV7-2 and TRBJ2-5; D is uncertain. Deletions cut 2 bases from V and 5 bases from J, with 3 bases between. CDR3 length: 11 residues. Germline V gene lookup returns CDR1 SGHTA and CDR2 FQGNSA. The CDR3 region has the DNA TGTGCCAGCAGCTTAACGGAGACCCAGTACTTC. Residues: CASSLTETQYF.

This sequence joins TRBV10-3 and TRBJ2-2; 11 bases are a match to TRBD2. Trimming at V came to 6 bases and at J to 7 bases, leaving 4 bases not matched to a gene. The CDR3 contains 14 residues. Germline CDR1 is ENHRY and CDR2 is SYGVKD. CDR3 DNA sequence: TGTGCCATCAGGGGACTAGCGGACGGCGGGGAGCTGTTTTTT. Its protein product is CAIRGLADGGELFF.

Written as DNA, the CDR3 is TGTGCCTGGAGTACGGGGGGTAGCGGGATCGCGGAGGATGAGCAGTTCTTC. It encodes CAWSTGGSGIAEDEQFF. V gene TRBV30 combines with J gene TRBJ2-1; TRBD2 matches at 8 bases. The germline V gene has CDR1 GTSNPN and CDR2 SVGIG (reference sequence). J lost 8 bases, V lost 2 bases, and 17 bases had no gene match. The CDR3 totals 17 residues.

Here the CDR3 DNA reads TGCGCCAGCAGCCAAGATGTCCAGCGAGACTCTGGAAACACCATATATTTT. Translating it yields CASSQDVQRDSGNTIYF. The chain carries TRBV4-1 and TRBJ1-3, with D unclear. V lost 0 bases and J lost 0, with 12 bases in between. This CDR3 comprises 17 residues. Germline-derived CDR1 and CDR2 are MGHRA and YSYEKL.

The chain joins TRBV19 to TRBJ1-3, with TRBD1 as a possible D gene (6 bases). Germline V gene lookup returns CDR1 LNHDA and CDR2 SQIVND (reference sequence). The ends were cut back, 5 bases at V and 3 bases at J, with 11 bases in the middle. The CDR3 has 14 amino acids. The CDR3 DNA reads as TGTGCCAGTAGTGGGGACATCGTTGGAAACACCATATATTTT. This codes for CASSGDIVGNTIYF. The complete variable domain, with remaining parts taken from reference TRBV19 and TRBJ1-3, reads DGGITQSPKYLFRKEGQNVTLSCEQNLNHDAMYWYRQDPGQGLRLIYYSQIVNDFQKGDIAEGYSVSREKKESFPLTVTSAQKNPTAFYLCASSGDIVGNTIYFGEGSWLTVV.

This chain connects TRBV10-3 to TRBJ1-5; 7 bases align to TRBD1. Losses at the gene ends were 8 bases for V and 6 bases for J; bases not matched to a gene: 4. Per the germline V gene, CDR1 is ENHRY and CDR2 is SYGVKD. The length of the CDR3 is 12 residues. CDR3 loop: CAIGSGGQPQHF. CDR3 nucleotide sequence: TGTGCCATCGGTTCAGGGGGTCAGCCCCAGCATTTT.

DNA for the CDR3: TGTGCCAGCAGCGGACTTCCGGTCACAGATACGCAGTATTTT. Its translation: CASSGLPVTDTQYF. This chain links TRBV5-4 with TRBJ2-3; D perhaps matches TRBD2 (5 bases). V was pared by 4 bases and J by 2 bases, with 11 bases between. Germline CDR1 is SGHNT and CDR2 is YYREEE (reference sequence). This CDR3 is built from 14 residues. The whole variable domain, remainder taken from reference TRBV5-4 and TRBJ2-3, is ETGVTQSPTHLIKTRGQQVTLRCSSQSGHNTVSWYQQALGQGPQFIFQYYREEENGRGNFPPRFSGLQFPNYSSELNVNALELDDSALYLCASSGLPVTDTQYFGPGTRLTVL.

The V gene is TRBV27, the J gene TRBJ2-2; D possibly corresponds to TRBD1 (6 bases). V was pared by 5 bases and J by 15 bases, with 19 bases between. The germline CDR1 and CDR2 sequences are MNHEY and SMNVEV (reference sequence). The CDR3 loop spans 13 amino acids. The CDR3 protein is CASSLDRSRRVFF. The CDR3 nucleotides are TGTGCCAGCAGTCTTGACAGGTCCCGTAGGGTGTTTTTT.

This chain links TRBV2 with TRBJ2-3; perhaps TRBD1 as D (5 bases). Germline V lookup: CDR1 SNHLY, CDR2 FYNNEI. V lost 8 bases to trimming and J lost 2 bases, with 14 bases between them. The CDR3 totals 14 residues. The CDR3 nucleotides are TGTGCCAGCGGCAGGGATAGGACCACAGATACGCAGTATTTT. Translating gives CASGRDRTTDTQYF.

As regards this clone: This CDR3 is also generated by other DNA sequences in the sample. The rearrangement joins TRBV29-1 to TRBJ2-5; 7 bases match TRBD2. The CDR3 is made up of 13 amino acids. The germline CDR1 and CDR2 sequences are SQVTM and ANQGSEA. The J segment lost 4 bases and the V segment lost 3 bases, leaving 5 bases of the junction unmatched. In nucleotides, the CDR3 is TGCAGCGTTGATCGCGGGAGCGGAGAGACCCAGTACTTC. Translation gives CSVDRGSGETQYF.

The CDR3 nucleotides read TGCGCCAGCAGCTCCCGGGACAGGGGGCCTCAAGAGACCCAGTACTTC. This codes for CASSSRDRGPQETQYF. The chain has TRBV5-1 and TRBJ2-5; 12 nucleotides agree with TRBD1. CDR3 size: 16 residues. From germline, CDR1 is SGHRS and CDR2 YFSETQ. V was pared by 3 bases and J by 2 bases, with 5 bases of the junction left unmatched.

CDR3 nucleotide sequence: TGCGCCAGCAGCCAAGAACCGGGCCGGAGAGAGACCCAGTACTTC. This sequence encodes CASSQEPGRRETQYF. The chain combines TRBV4-1 with TRBJ2-5; no firm D call. V was clipped by 0 bases and J by 4 bases, with 12 bases between them. Germline V CDR1 and CDR2: MGHRA, YSYEKL. The length of the CDR3 is 15 residues.

As regards this clone: The same CDR3 also results from other DNA sequences found in this sample. The V and J genes are TRBV14 and TRBJ2-2; 7 positions agree with TRBD2. The J segment lost 0 bases and the V segment lost 2 bases, leaving 3 bases of the junction unmatched. CDR1 and CDR2 from the germline V gene are SGHDN and FVKESK. This CDR3 is built from 16 residues. CDR3 DNA sequence: TGTGCCAGCAGCCAACTCCGGGGGGCGAACACCGGGGAGCTGTTTTTT. It codes for CASSQLRGANTGELFF. Complete variable domain (other parts from reference TRBV14 and TRBJ2-2): EAGVTQFPSHSVIEKGQTVTLRCDPISGHDNLYWYRRVMGKEIKFLLHFVKESKQDESGMPNNRFLAERTGGTYSTLKVQPAELEDSGVYFCASSQLRGANTGELFFGEGSRLTVL.

J is TRBJ1-2 and V is TRBV7-9; TRBD1 is a possible D gene (6 bases). Germline V gives CDR1 SEHNR, CDR2 FQNEAQ (reference sequence). V dropped 1 base and J dropped 2 bases, with 17 bases sitting between them. The CDR3 loop spans 17 amino acids. This CDR3 reads CASSLVYDRPSNYGYTF. CDR3 nucleotide sequence: TGTGCCAGCAGCTTAGTCTATGACAGGCCCTCAAACTATGGCTACACCTTC.

The chain uses TRBV9 and TRBJ2-3; 7 bases line up with TRBD2. Trimming at V came to 0 bases and at J to 7 bases, leaving 11 bases not matched to a gene. This CDR3 contains 16 residues. CDR1 and CDR2 from the germline V gene are SGDLS and YYNGEE. The CDR3 is CASSVGGRARSHTQYF. The CDR3 nucleotides are TGTGCCAGCAGCGTAGGTGGGAGGGCCAGGTCACATACGCAGTATTTT.

This clone was observed a single time. The CDR3, as DNA: TGTGCCAGCACTAGGACAGGGGAGTTTGCCTACGAGCAGTACTTC. It translates to CASTRTGEFAYEQYF. J is TRBJ2-7 and V is TRBV6-1; TRBD1 matches 9 bases. V trimming: 7 bases; J trimming: 2 bases; junction bases outside the gene matches: 9. Germline V gene sequence: CDR1 MNHNS, CDR2 SASEGT. This CDR3 contains 15 residues.

In its sample, this clone was seen a few times. The V gene is TRBV6-5, the J gene TRBJ2-3; D not certain. Germline CDR1 MNHEY, CDR2 SVGAGI. The CDR3 loop spans 13 amino acids. Deletions cut 6 bases from V and 3 bases from J, with 10 bases between. The CDR3, as DNA: TGTGCCAGCAGGCTCATCCGTACAGATACGCAGTATTTT. Amino acid sequence: CASRLIRTDTQYF.

The chain carries TRBV2 and TRBJ2-7; D unresolved. V was trimmed by 0 bases and J by 6 bases, leaving 15 bases between them. The CDR3 consists of 15 residues. Germline lookup yields CDR1 SNHLY and CDR2 FYNNEI. The CDR3 DNA is TGTGCCAGCAGTGAAGCTTTGAATTGGCGGTCCGAGCAGTACTTC. The encoded protein is CASSEALNWRSEQYF.

Turning to this clone: This sample includes further DNA sequences coding for the same CDR3. The rearrangement joins TRBV6-5 to TRBJ1-1; D uncertain. Germline CDR1 and CDR2: MNHEY and SVGAGI. V lost 6 bases to trimming and J lost 1 base, with 6 bases between them. The CDR3 spans 12 residues. This CDR3 is CASRGPNTEAFF. In nucleotides, the CDR3 is TGTGCCAGCAGAGGGCCGAACACTGAAGCTTTCTTT.

The sample holds a few counts of this clone. The chain links TRBV19 to TRBJ2-3; possibly TRBD2 for D (5 bases). The CDR3 runs to 11 residues. Germline assignment: CDR1 LNHDA and CDR2 SQIVND (reference sequence). V shed 10 bases and J shed 5 bases, with 10 bases lying between them. The CDR3 DNA reads as TGTGCCACATCCCGGGAAGATACGCAGTATTTT. Translation: CATSREDTQYF. Supplemented by reference TRBV19 and TRBJ2-3, the full variable domain reads DGGITQSPKYLFRKEGQNVTLSCEQNLNHDAMYWYRQDPGQGLRLIYYSQIVNDFQKGDIAEGYSVSREKKESFPLTVTSAQKNPTAFYLCATSREDTQYFGPGTRLTVL.